Listed here are 27 T cell receptor beta chains from one sample, sequenced in a study of blood T cells in healthy people across ages. Using a J-beta primer mix together with a sample-barcoded 5' primer, a second PCR was run for roughly 6 to 12 cycles. In TCRdb, the 5' RACE reads were re-called with MiXCR into one record per CDR3 protein. Of 750,000 or so distinct CDR3 sequences in the sample, 20% to 25% were seen once. This sample also belongs to another study, concerning T cells of mothers and their children.

Material: blood. The receptor set was obtained from a boy between 10 and 17 years old in good health.

The table lists this clonotype with a few counts. This chain joins TRBV3-1 and TRBJ1-2; 8 nucleotides align to TRBD1. V trimming: 4 bases; J trimming: 6 bases; junction bases outside the gene matches: 7. Germline CDR1 reads LGHDT; CDR2 reads YNNKEL (reference sequence). There are 14 residues in the CDR3. The CDR3 region is CASSLLTGEDGYTF. CDR3 coding DNA: TGTGCCAGCAGCCTCCTGACAGGGGAGGATGGCTACACCTTC.

This clonotype was found a few times. The chain couples TRBV6-2 or TRBV6-3 to TRBJ2-7, with 10 bases identical to TRBD2. Looked up from germline, CDR1 is MNHEY and CDR2 is SVGEGT. J lost 0 bases, V lost 1 base, and 3 bases had no gene match. This CDR3 has 16 amino acids. The CDR3, as DNA: TGTGCCAGCAGTTACTTAGCGGGAGGCAGCTCCTACGAGCAGTACTTC. It specifies CASSYLAGGSSYEQYF.

In its sample, this clonotype was seen a few times. This chain uses TRBV28 with TRBJ1-4; no firm D call. CDR3 length equals 15 residues. The V end lost 5 bases, the J end lost 0 bases, and 10 bases lay between the germline ends. Germline V gene data show CDR1 as MDHEN and CDR2 as SYDVKM. The CDR3 DNA is TGTGCCAGCAGTCCTGGGGTGGCAACTAATGAAAAACTGTTTTTT. It is translated as CASSPGVATNEKLFF.

The table lists this clonotype with many counts. The genes are TRBV9 and TRBJ2-2; D call uncertain. Between the trimmed V and J ends, which lost 3 bases and 3 bases, there was a span of 15 bases. From germline, CDR1 is SGDLS and CDR2 YYNGEE. This CDR3 comprises 16 residues. Here the CDR3 reads CASSASIGTDTGELFF. The CDR3 DNA sequence: TGTGCCAGCAGCGCTTCCATCGGCACAGACACCGGGGAGCTGTTTTTT.

The rearrangement links TRBV11-2 to TRBJ2-5; D gene uncertain. The CDR3 consists of 14 residues. Trimming took 6 bases from V and 5 from J, leaving 16 bases between them. CDR1 SGHAT and CDR2 FQNNGV come from the germline V gene. The CDR3 nucleotides read TGTGCCAGCAGTCAGGAAGTGAGTCGGGAGACCCAGTACTTC. It codes for CASSQEVSRETQYF.

This clonotype has only a few counts. This chain links TRBV2 with TRBJ1-5, with unresolved D. Germline-derived CDR1 and CDR2 are SNHLY and FYNNEI. With 4 bases removed from V and 10 bases from J, the gap between germline ends came to 8 bases. This CDR3 is built from 11 residues. CDR3 sequence (DNA): TGTGCCAGCAGTGTTGGTCGACCCCAGCATTTT. Translation gives CASSVGRPQHF.

The chain couples TRBV12-3 or TRBV12-4 to TRBJ2-3, with D perhaps matching TRBD1 (5 bases). CDR3 length: 16 residues. V was shortened by 5 bases and J by 3 bases, with 18 bases between the two germline ends. The CDR3, as DNA: TGTGCCAGCAGTAAACGACAGAATGGTATGACAGATACGCAGTATTTT. Amino acid sequence: CASSKRQNGMTDTQYF.

This clonotype has a handful of counts. V gene TRBV27 combines with J gene TRBJ2-7; D is perhaps TRBD1 (5 bases). This CDR3 is 13 amino acids long. The germline V gene encodes CDR1 MNHEY and CDR2 SMNVEV (reference sequence). Trimming took off 0 bases at V and 5 bases at J, with 8 bases between the two ends. CDR3 DNA sequence: TGTGCCAGCAGTTTATCGCAGGGAAACGAGCAGTACTTC. Encoded protein: CASSLSQGNEQYF.

This chain uses TRBV7-3 with TRBJ1-1; D is unclear. CDR3 size: 14 residues. V was pared by 4 bases and J by 6 bases, with 15 bases between. Germline V lookup: CDR1 SGHTA, CDR2 FQGTGA. This CDR3 is CASSSTGGIAEAFF. The CDR3 DNA follows: TGTGCCAGCAGCTCGACGGGCGGTATAGCTGAAGCTTTCTTT.

The V call is TRBV6-5, the J call TRBJ2-1, with TRBD2 identical over 13 bases. The end of the DNA aligns better with TRBJ2-7, so the J call may be wrong. Germline V gives CDR1 MNHEY, CDR2 SVGAGI. This CDR3 contains 18 residues. DNA for the CDR3: TGTGCCAGCAGTTACTCAACCCCGGGACTAGCGGGACGTTACGAGCAGTACTTC. Its translation is CASSYSTPGLAGRYEQYF.

The chain couples TRBV20-1 to TRBJ2-7, with 9 bases aligning to TRBD2. The J call may be in error: the DNA end matches TRBJ2-1 better. The CDR3 is made up of 13 amino acids. The V gene's germline CDR1 is DFQATT and CDR2 SNEGSKA (reference sequence). The CDR3: CSAATSGYNEQFF. CDR3 sequence (DNA): TGCAGTGCTGCGACTAGCGGTTACAATGAGCAGTTCTTC.

This clonotype has only a few counts. The rearrangement links TRBV29-1 to TRBJ2-7; D gene ambiguous. This CDR3 has 11 residues. Trimming removed 5 bases from V and 9 bases from J, with 14 bases in between. From germline, CDR1 is SQVTM and CDR2 ANQGSEA. The CDR3, as DNA: TGCAGCGTTCTGACCGACATCACGCAGTACTTC. Protein: CSVLTDITQYF.

The chain has TRBV9 and TRBJ2-1; D is ambiguous. V shed 3 bases and J shed 7 bases, with 17 bases lying between them. Germline CDR1 reads SGDLS; CDR2 reads YYNGEE. The CDR3 loop spans 15 amino acids. The CDR3 loop is CASSEGVRSGNEQFF. The CDR3 DNA reads as TGTGCCAGCAGCGAGGGCGTTCGGTCAGGTAATGAGCAGTTCTTC. The entire variable domain, with the rest obtained from reference TRBV9 and TRBJ2-1, is as follows: DSGVTQTPKHLITATGQRVTLRCSPRSGDLSVYWYQQSLDQGLQFLIQYYNGEERAKGNILERFSAQQFPDLHSELNLSSLELGDSALYFCASSEGVRSGNEQFFGPGTRLTVL.

The V gene is TRBV28, the J gene TRBJ1-1; D ambiguous. Trimming left V 10 bases short and J 0 bases short, with 6 bases between. This CDR3 is 11 amino acids long. CDR1 and CDR2 from the germline V gene are MDHEN and SYDVKM. The CDR3: CATWLNTEAFF. CDR3 bases: TGTGCCACCTGGTTGAACACTGAAGCTTTCTTT.

The chain joins TRBV20-1 to TRBJ2-5, with 7 bases fitting TRBD1. In germline, CDR1 is DFQATT, CDR2 SNEGSKA (reference sequence). The CDR3 runs 15 residues. V was clipped by 0 bases and J by 0 bases; unmatched bases: 4. CDR3 DNA sequence: TGCAGTGCTAGAGATACGGGACAGTACCAAGAGACCCAGTACTTC. Protein: CSARDTGQYQETQYF.

The J gene is TRBJ2-1, the V gene TRBV7-2, with D unclear. The DNA end is a closer match to TRBJ2-7, so the J assignment may be wrong. The CDR3 contains 14 residues. The germline V gene has CDR1 SGHTA and CDR2 FQGNSA. The DNA of the CDR3 is TGTGCCAGCAGCTTAGCGCCTTTCATGGGGGAGCAGTACTTC. Translated: CASSLAPFMGEQYF.

This clonotype was observed a handful of times. V gene TRBV3-1 combines with J gene TRBJ2-6; the D gene could be TRBD1 or TRBD2 (5 bases each). V was shortened by 4 bases and J by 4 bases, with 17 bases between the two germline ends. The germline V gene has CDR1 LGHDT and CDR2 YNNKEL (reference sequence). The CDR3 is 17 amino acids. The CDR3 nucleotides read TGTGCCAGCAGCCTCTCGGCCGGGGCGCTCGGGGCCAACGTCCTGACTTTC. Translation: CASSLSAGALGANVLTF. Filled out from reference TRBV3-1 and TRBJ2-6, the complete variable domain reads DTAVSQTPKYLVTQMGNDKSIKCEQNLGHDTMYWYKQDSKKFLKIMFSYNNKELIINETVPNRFSPKSPDKAHLNLHINSLELGDSAVYFCASSLSAGALGANVLTFGAGSRLTVL.

The chain combines TRBV29-1 with TRBJ1-5, with TRBD1 matching 7 bases. Trimming at V came to 7 bases and at J to 4 bases, leaving 13 bases not matched to a gene. The CDR3 length is 15 residues. Germline CDR1 is SQVTM and CDR2 is ANQGSEA. CDR3 protein: CSAANEAGGNQPQHF. CDR3 nucleotides: TGCAGCGCCGCTAACGAGGCAGGGGGAAATCAGCCCCAGCATTTT. Full variable domain (missing parts from reference TRBV29-1 and TRBJ1-5): SAVISQKPSRDICQRGTSLTIQCQVDSQVTMMFWYRQQPGQSLTLIATANQGSEATYESGFVIDKFPISRPNLTFSTLTVSNMSPEDSSIYLCSAANEAGGNQPQHFGDGTRLSIL.

About this clonotype: Mismatch with germline at one junction end may stem from a read error. The genes are TRBV6-6 and TRBJ2-7; D is perhaps TRBD2 (6 bases). Germline values: CDR1 MNHNY, CDR2 SVGAGI (reference sequence). CDR3 length equals 13 residues. The CDR3 protein is CASSYSPRGGQYF. For the CDR3, the DNA is TGTGCCAGCAGCTACTCCCCCCGGGGAGGGCAGTACTTC.

V usage is TRBV12-3 or TRBV12-4 and J usage is TRBJ2-7; tentative D call: TRBD2 (5 bases). This CDR3 is 15 amino acids long. V lost 1 base and J 2 bases, leaving 12 bases between the germline ends. The CDR3 DNA follows: TGTGCCAGCAGTTTAGAGGTGGGAGCCCCCTACGAGCAGTACTTC. It codes for CASSLEVGAPYEQYF.

Note on this clonotype: Sequence at one end of the junction differs from germline and may be a read error. CDR3: CASSVGSGGDDQFF. The CDR3 nucleotides are TGTGCCAGCAGCGTAGGTTCAGGGGGGGATGACCAGTTCTTC. The chain joins TRBV9 to TRBJ2-1; D may be TRBD1 or TRBD2 (7 bases each). CDR3 size: 14 residues. Looked up from germline, CDR1 is SGDLS and CDR2 is YYNGEE.

The rearrangement uses TRBV24-1 and TRBJ2-1; no definite D call. Trimming removed 2 bases from V and 0 bases from J, with 4 bases in between. The CDR3 spans 14 residues. Germline CDR1 reads KGHDR; CDR2 reads SFDVKD. The CDR3 DNA is TGTGCCACCAGTGATTCCGGCTCCTACAATGAGCAGTTCTTC. Translation: CATSDSGSYNEQFF.

This clonotype was found a few times. The CDR3 loop reads CATSDPHLGAYYTF. CDR3 coding DNA: TGTGCCACCAGTGATCCCCATTTGGGGGCCTACTACACCTTC. The rearrangement links TRBV24-1 to TRBJ1-2; TRBD1 is a possible D gene (6 bases). Trimming took off 3 bases at V and 10 bases at J, with 17 bases between the two ends. Germline V CDR1 and CDR2: KGHDR, SFDVKD. The length of the CDR3 is 14 residues.

V and J are TRBV7-6 and TRBJ2-1; unclear D gene. The CDR3 is 18 residues long. Trimming took off 5 bases at V and 1 base at J, with 21 bases between the two ends. Germline loops: CDR1 SGHVS, CDR2 FNYEAQ. CDR3 region: CASSLTPFPDRSYNEQFF. CDR3 in DNA: TGTGCCAGCAGCCTAACGCCATTCCCTGATCGGTCCTACAATGAGCAGTTCTTC.

The rearrangement joins TRBV18 to TRBJ1-1; no reliable D call. Trimming removed 5 bases from V and 8 bases from J, with 15 bases in between. CDR3 length: 13 residues. The germline gives CDR1 KGHSH, CDR2 LQKENI. In DNA, the CDR3 is TGTGCCAGCTCAGCAGCCCGGACCGACGAAGCTTTCTTT. This encodes CASSAARTDEAFF.

The chain links TRBV6-5 to TRBJ2-2, with TRBD2 matching 7 bases. Trimming removed 4 bases from V and 6 bases from J; junction bases left unmatched: 11. Germline CDR1 MNHEY, CDR2 SVGAGI. CDR3 length: 16 residues. The CDR3 sequence: CASSSGGANKAGELFF. The DNA for the CDR3 is TGTGCCAGCAGTTCGGGGGGAGCGAATAAAGCCGGGGAGCTGTTTTTT.

The gene calls are TRBV3-1 and TRBJ2-1; the D call may be TRBD1 or TRBD2 (6 bases each). The last part of the DNA fits TRBJ2-7 better; the J call may be wrong. The CDR3 extends over 15 amino acids. CDR1 is LGHDT and CDR2 is YNNKEL in the germline V gene (reference sequence). The CDR3 region is CASSQDGGVAYEQYF. In DNA form, the CDR3 reads TGTGCCAGCAGCCAAGACGGGGGCGTAGCCTACGAGCAGTACTTC.